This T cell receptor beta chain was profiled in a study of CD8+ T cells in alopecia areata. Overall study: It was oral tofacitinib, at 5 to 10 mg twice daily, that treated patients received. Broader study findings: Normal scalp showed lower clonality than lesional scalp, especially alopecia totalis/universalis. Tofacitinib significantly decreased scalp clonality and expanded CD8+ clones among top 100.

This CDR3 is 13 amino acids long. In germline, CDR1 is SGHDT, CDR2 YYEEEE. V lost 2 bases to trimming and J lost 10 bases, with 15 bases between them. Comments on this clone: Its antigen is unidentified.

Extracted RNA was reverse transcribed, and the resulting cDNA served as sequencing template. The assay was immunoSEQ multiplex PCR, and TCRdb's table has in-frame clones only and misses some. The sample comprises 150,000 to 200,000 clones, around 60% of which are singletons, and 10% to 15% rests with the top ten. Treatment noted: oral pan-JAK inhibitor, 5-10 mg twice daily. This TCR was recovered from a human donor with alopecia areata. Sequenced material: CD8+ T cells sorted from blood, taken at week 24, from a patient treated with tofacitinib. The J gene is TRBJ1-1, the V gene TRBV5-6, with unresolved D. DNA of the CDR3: TGTGCCAGCAGCTTTCCCTCCGGAGTAAGAGCTTTCTTT. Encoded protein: CASSFPSGVRAFF.